This is a list of T cell receptor beta chains from one sample in a study of T-cell memory formation after mild COVID-19. Via MiXCR, TCRdb re-called the 5' RACE reads, giving one row per CDR3 protein. The sample contains around 250,000 distinct CDR3 sequences, about 16% of which appear only once. Sequenced: PBMCs or a T cell subset sorted from them (not recorded which). The receptors come from a man younger than 30 who had mild COVID-19 (a few samples of this study predate the infection). Cell type and time point are not known. CDR3s include the opening cysteine and the closing phenylalanine or tryptophan. Each record gives: V gene, clone size, J gene, D gene, CDR3 DNA, CDR3 protein. The D gene is left open where the match is weak. The size field is filled for only some rows; it gives once, few, many or a size class.

v_call: TRBV3-1
clone_size: NA
j_call: TRBJ1-6
d_call: NA
cdr3_nt: TGTGCCAGCAGCCAAGTCAGGAGCAGCGATTCACCCCTCCACTTT
cdr3_aa: CASSQVRSSDSPLHF

v_call: TRBV7-2
clone_size: few
j_call: TRBJ1-3
d_call: TRBD1
cdr3_nt: TGTGCCAGCAGTGACAGGGCCTCTGGAAACACCATATATTTT
cdr3_aa: CASSDRASGNTIYF

v_call: TRBV12-3/TRBV12-4
clone_size: NA
j_call: TRBJ2-2
d_call: TRBD1
cdr3_nt: TGTGCCAGCAGCCCGGGACAGAGTGGAGGGGAGCTGTTTTTT
cdr3_aa: CASSPGQSGGELFF

v_call: TRBV3-1
clone_size: few
j_call: TRBJ1-2
d_call: NA
cdr3_nt: TGTGCCAGCAGTCCAAGATCCGGGGTATCGGATGGCTACACCTTC
cdr3_aa: CASSPRSGVSDGYTF

v_call: TRBV6-5
clone_size: NA
j_call: TRBJ2-4
d_call: TRBD2
cdr3_nt: TGTGCCAGCGCAGGGACTAGCGGTAAAAACATTCAGTACTTC
cdr3_aa: CASAGTSGKNIQYF

v_call: TRBV20-1
clone_size: NA
j_call: TRBJ1-5
d_call: NA
cdr3_nt: TGCAGTGCTAGATCCGGGTATAGCAATCAGCCCCAGCATTTT
cdr3_aa: CSARSGYSNQPQHF

v_call: TRBV12-3/TRBV12-4
clone_size: NA
j_call: TRBJ1-1
d_call: NA
cdr3_nt: TGTGCCAGCAGTTTGACACCCGACCCGAACACTGAAGCTTTCTTT
cdr3_aa: CASSLTPDPNTEAFF

v_call: TRBV6-2/TRBV6-3
clone_size: NA
j_call: TRBJ2-5
d_call: NA
cdr3_nt: TGTGCCAGCAGTTATTCCCCAGGGCAGGAGACCCAGTACTTC
cdr3_aa: CASSYSPGQETQYF

v_call: TRBV5-5
clone_size: NA
j_call: TRBJ2-1
d_call: TRBD1
cdr3_nt: TGTGCCAGCAGCTTTGGTCGGGACAGCTACAATGAGCAGTTCTTC
cdr3_aa: CASSFGRDSYNEQFF

v_call: TRBV10-3
clone_size: few
j_call: TRBJ2-1
d_call: NA
cdr3_nt: TGTGCCATCAGTGAGTCGGTGGGGGGTGAGCAGTTCTTC
cdr3_aa: CAISESVGGEQFF

v_call: TRBV20-1
clone_size: NA
j_call: TRBJ2-7
d_call: NA
cdr3_nt: TGCAGTGCTAGAGCTTGGGAGACAGACTCCTACGAGCAGTACTTC
cdr3_aa: CSARAWETDSYEQYF

v_call: TRBV9
clone_size: NA
j_call: TRBJ2-3
d_call: TRBD2
cdr3_nt: TGTGCCAGCAGCGTAGCCAGCGGGGGGGCGGGAGATACGCAGTATTTT
cdr3_aa: CASSVASGGAGDTQYF

v_call: TRBV6-5
clone_size: NA
j_call: TRBJ1-1
d_call: TRBD1
cdr3_nt: TGTGCCAGCAGCGCTACAGGGGGGAGTGTCGAAGCTTTCTTT
cdr3_aa: CASSATGGSVEAFF

v_call: TRBV11-2
clone_size: NA
j_call: TRBJ1-4
d_call: NA
cdr3_nt: TGTGCCAGTGGGGGTTTTGGCGAAAAACTGTTTTTT
cdr3_aa: CASGGFGEKLFF

v_call: TRBV6-5
clone_size: NA
j_call: TRBJ2-3
d_call: TRBD2
cdr3_nt: TGTGCCAGCAGTTACCGGCGGGGGGAAGGAGGATATACGCAGTATTTT
cdr3_aa: CASSYRRGEGGYTQYF

v_call: TRBV6-1
clone_size: once
j_call: TRBJ1-5
d_call: NA
cdr3_nt: TGTGCCAGCGGTACTCCCTGGGGGCCGCAGCCCCAGCATTTT
cdr3_aa: CASGTPWGPQPQHF

v_call: TRBV12-3/TRBV12-4
clone_size: many
j_call: TRBJ1-2
d_call: NA
cdr3_nt: TGTGCCAGCAGTTTAGCCAGCAACTATGGCTACACCTTC
cdr3_aa: CASSLASNYGYTF

v_call: TRBV7-9
clone_size: NA
j_call: TRBJ2-1
d_call: NA
cdr3_nt: TGTGCCAGCAGCAACACCCGCGAGAGCAATGAGCAGTTCTTC
cdr3_aa: CASSNTRESNEQFF

v_call: TRBV20-1
clone_size: many
j_call: TRBJ1-1
d_call: NA
cdr3_nt: TGCAGTGCTAGATTCGGGTCAGGGCCCACTGAAGCTTTCTTT
cdr3_aa: CSARFGSGPTEAFF

v_call: TRBV28
clone_size: few
j_call: TRBJ1-1
d_call: TRBD1
cdr3_nt: TGTGCCAGCAGGGGGACAGGAGATGGGAACACTGAAGCTTTCTTT
cdr3_aa: CASRGTGDGNTEAFF

v_call: TRBV5-1
clone_size: few
j_call: TRBJ2-3
d_call: NA
cdr3_nt: TGCGCCAGCAGCCCCCTTCCGGGGACAGATACGCAGTATTTT
cdr3_aa: CASSPLPGTDTQYF

v_call: TRBV20-1
clone_size: few
j_call: TRBJ1-1
d_call: NA
cdr3_nt: TGCAGTGCTAGAGAGGGGCCTAACACTGAAGCTTTCTTT
cdr3_aa: CSAREGPNTEAFF

v_call: TRBV20-1
clone_size: few
j_call: TRBJ1-1
d_call: NA
cdr3_nt: TGCAGTGCTAGTGAAACAGTGAACACTGAAGCTTTCTTT
cdr3_aa: CSASETVNTEAFF

v_call: TRBV7-2
clone_size: NA
j_call: TRBJ2-3
d_call: TRBD2
cdr3_nt: TGTGCCAGCAGCTTGGGACTAGCAGAAGATACGCAGTATTTT
cdr3_aa: CASSLGLAEDTQYF

v_call: TRBV14
clone_size: few
j_call: TRBJ2-3
d_call: TRBD2
cdr3_nt: TGTGCCAGCAGCCATCCCGGGACTAACCCCACAGATACGCAGTATTTT
cdr3_aa: CASSHPGTNPTDTQYF

v_call: TRBV20-1
clone_size: few
j_call: TRBJ1-2
d_call: NA
cdr3_nt: TGCAGTGCGATAGAGTTAGGGGCCCGAAACTATGGCTACACCTTC
cdr3_aa: CSAIELGARNYGYTF

v_call: TRBV1
clone_size: few
j_call: TRBJ2-7
d_call: NA
cdr3_nt: TGCACCAGCAGCCAACCTATGTCCTACGAGCAGTACTTC
cdr3_aa: CTSSQPMSYEQYF

v_call: TRBV9
clone_size: few
j_call: TRBJ2-6
d_call: NA
cdr3_nt: TGTGCCAGCAGCCATTCTGACCGGAGAGGGGCCAACGTCCTGACTTTC
cdr3_aa: CASSHSDRRGANVLTF

v_call: TRBV4-1
clone_size: NA
j_call: TRBJ1-3
d_call: NA
cdr3_nt: TGCGCCAGCAGCCAAGTCCCAGTATTAGGAGGCTCTGGAAACACCATATATTTT
cdr3_aa: CASSQVPVLGGSGNTIYF

v_call: TRBV5-1
clone_size: many
j_call: TRBJ2-2
d_call: NA
cdr3_nt: TGCGCCAGCAGAGACCCACCGAACACCGGGGAGCTGTTTTTT
cdr3_aa: CASRDPPNTGELFF

v_call: TRBV19
clone_size: few
j_call: TRBJ2-6
d_call: NA
cdr3_nt: TGTGCCAGTACCGTCCCGGGGGCTGGGGCCAACGTCCTGACTTTC
cdr3_aa: CASTVPGAGANVLTF

v_call: TRBV6-5
clone_size: few
j_call: TRBJ2-2
d_call: TRBD1
cdr3_nt: TGTGCCAGCAACAGGGGGTTCGGGGAGCTGTTTTTT
cdr3_aa: CASNRGFGELFF

v_call: TRBV7-6
clone_size: few
j_call: TRBJ2-3
d_call: NA
cdr3_nt: TGTGCCAGCAGCTGGGGGGGGCAAGCAGATACGCAGTATTTT
cdr3_aa: CASSWGGQADTQYF

v_call: TRBV5-1
clone_size: NA
j_call: TRBJ2-3
d_call: NA
cdr3_nt: TGCGCCAGCAGTAATGGATCCCGCACAGATACGCAGTATTTT
cdr3_aa: CASSNGSRTDTQYF

v_call: TRBV6-2/TRBV6-3
clone_size: NA
j_call: TRBJ1-5
d_call: NA
cdr3_nt: TGTGCCAGCAGCCCCGGGACAACGAGCGCTCAGCCCCAGCATTTT
cdr3_aa: CASSPGTTSAQPQHF

v_call: TRBV7-3
clone_size: NA
j_call: TRBJ2-3
d_call: NA
cdr3_nt: TGTGCCAGCAGCTTAAAACGGTTCCCAGATACGCAGTATTTT
cdr3_aa: CASSLKRFPDTQYF

v_call: TRBV20-1
clone_size: NA
j_call: TRBJ1-1
d_call: TRBD1
cdr3_nt: TGCAGTGCGTTCCGGGACAGGGTGAACACTGAAGCTTTCTTT
cdr3_aa: CSAFRDRVNTEAFF

v_call: TRBV27
clone_size: few
j_call: TRBJ2-3
d_call: NA
cdr3_nt: TGTGCCAGCAGGGGACGGCCTTTGCGTACGCAGTATTTT
cdr3_aa: CASRGRPLRTQYF

v_call: TRBV10-3
clone_size: few
j_call: TRBJ2-1
d_call: TRBD2
cdr3_nt: TGTGCCATCAGTGGCCGAGGGCTAGCGGGGGGCGTCTCCTACAATGAGCAGTTCTTC
cdr3_aa: CAISGRGLAGGVSYNEQFF

v_call: TRBV5-6
clone_size: NA
j_call: TRBJ1-1
d_call: NA
cdr3_nt: TGTGCCAGCAGCTTGGCTCAGGGCGAAGCTTTCTTT
cdr3_aa: CASSLAQGEAFF

v_call: TRBV5-1
clone_size: many
j_call: TRBJ2-5
d_call: NA
cdr3_nt: TGCGCCAGCAGCATGACGGAGACCCAGTACTTC
cdr3_aa: CASSMTETQYF

v_call: TRBV28
clone_size: few
j_call: TRBJ2-5
d_call: NA
cdr3_nt: TGTGCCAGCAGTTTAGTCGCTAGTTCCCGGCAGACCCAGTACTTC
cdr3_aa: CASSLVASSRQTQYF

v_call: TRBV5-4
clone_size: NA
j_call: TRBJ1-2
d_call: NA
cdr3_nt: TGTGCCAGCAGTCCCTTGGGGGGGGACCCACTGGATGAGTTCTATGGCTACACCTTC
cdr3_aa: CASSPLGGDPLDEFYGYTF

v_call: TRBV6-2/TRBV6-3
clone_size: few
j_call: TRBJ1-5
d_call: NA
cdr3_nt: TGTGCCAGCAGTTACGGAGGGAATCAGCCCCAGCATTTT
cdr3_aa: CASSYGGNQPQHF

v_call: TRBV20-1
clone_size: few
j_call: TRBJ1-4
d_call: NA
cdr3_nt: TGCAGTGCTGTCCGATCGGGTGAAAAACTGTTTTTT
cdr3_aa: CSAVRSGEKLFF

v_call: TRBV4-1
clone_size: few
j_call: TRBJ1-3
d_call: NA
cdr3_nt: TGCGCCAGCAGCCAAGTATATGAAACCGCTGGAAACACCATATATTTT
cdr3_aa: CASSQVYETAGNTIYF

v_call: TRBV29-1
clone_size: NA
j_call: TRBJ2-2
d_call: NA
cdr3_nt: TGCAGCGTTGCTTCGCAAACTAACACCGGGGAGCTGTTTTTT
cdr3_aa: CSVASQTNTGELFF

v_call: TRBV6-5
clone_size: few
j_call: TRBJ2-6
d_call: NA
cdr3_nt: TGTGCCAGCAGTTCCTTGCAGGGACCTGGGGCCAACGTCCTGACTTTC
cdr3_aa: CASSSLQGPGANVLTF